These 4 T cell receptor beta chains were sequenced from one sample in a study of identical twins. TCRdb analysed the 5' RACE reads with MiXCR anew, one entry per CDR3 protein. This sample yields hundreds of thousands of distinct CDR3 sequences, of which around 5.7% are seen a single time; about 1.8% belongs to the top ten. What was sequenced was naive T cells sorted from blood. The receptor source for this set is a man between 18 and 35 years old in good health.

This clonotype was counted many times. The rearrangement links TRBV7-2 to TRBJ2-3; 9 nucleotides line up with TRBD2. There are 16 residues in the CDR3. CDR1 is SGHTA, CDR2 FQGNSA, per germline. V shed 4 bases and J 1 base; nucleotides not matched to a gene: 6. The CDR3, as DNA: TGTGCCAGCAGCTCCCTAGCGGGATGGGGCACAGATACGCAGTATTTT. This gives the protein CASSSLAGWGTDTQYF.

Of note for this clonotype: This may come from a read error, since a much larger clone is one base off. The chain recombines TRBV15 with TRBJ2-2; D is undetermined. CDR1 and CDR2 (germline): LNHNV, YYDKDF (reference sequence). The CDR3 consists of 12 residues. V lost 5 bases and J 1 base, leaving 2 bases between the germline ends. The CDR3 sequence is CATSRNTGELFF. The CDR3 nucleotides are TGTGCCACCAGCCGGAACACCGGGGAGCTGTTTTTT.

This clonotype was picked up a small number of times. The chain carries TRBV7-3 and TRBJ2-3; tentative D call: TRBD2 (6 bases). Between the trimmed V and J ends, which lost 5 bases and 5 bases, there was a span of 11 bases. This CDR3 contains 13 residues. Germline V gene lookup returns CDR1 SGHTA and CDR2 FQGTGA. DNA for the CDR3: TGTGCCAGCAGCCCCCCCGGGGGAGATACGCAGTATTTT. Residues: CASSPPGGDTQYF.

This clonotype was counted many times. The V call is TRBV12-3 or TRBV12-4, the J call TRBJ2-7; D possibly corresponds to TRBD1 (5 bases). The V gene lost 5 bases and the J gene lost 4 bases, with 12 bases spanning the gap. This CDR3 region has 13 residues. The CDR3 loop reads CASSLRQGYEQYF. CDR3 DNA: TGTGCCAGCAGTCTACGGCAGGGTTACGAGCAGTACTTC.